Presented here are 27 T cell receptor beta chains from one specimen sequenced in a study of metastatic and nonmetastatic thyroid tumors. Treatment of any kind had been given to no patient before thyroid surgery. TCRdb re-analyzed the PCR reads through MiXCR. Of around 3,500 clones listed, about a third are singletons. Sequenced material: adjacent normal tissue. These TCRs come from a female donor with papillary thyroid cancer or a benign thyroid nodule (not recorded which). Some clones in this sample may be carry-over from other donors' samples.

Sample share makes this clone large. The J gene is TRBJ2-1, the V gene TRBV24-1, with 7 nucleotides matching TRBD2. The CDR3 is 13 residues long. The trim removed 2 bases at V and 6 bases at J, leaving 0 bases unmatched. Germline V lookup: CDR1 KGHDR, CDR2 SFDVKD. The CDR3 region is CATSDWTSNEQFF. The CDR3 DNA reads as TGTGCCACCAGTGATTGGACTAGCAATGAGCAGTTCTTC.

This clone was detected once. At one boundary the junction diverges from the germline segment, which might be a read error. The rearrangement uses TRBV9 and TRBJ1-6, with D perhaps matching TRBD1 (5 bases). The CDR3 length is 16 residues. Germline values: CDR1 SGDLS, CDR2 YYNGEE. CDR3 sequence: CASSEGPDTYNSPLHF. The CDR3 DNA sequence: TGTGCCAGCAGCGAGGGCCCGGACACCTATAACTCACCCCTCCACTTT.

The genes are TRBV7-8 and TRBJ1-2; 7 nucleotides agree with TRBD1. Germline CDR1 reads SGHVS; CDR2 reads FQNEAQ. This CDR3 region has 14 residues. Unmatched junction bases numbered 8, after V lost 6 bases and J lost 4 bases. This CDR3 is CASSPGQSLYGYTF. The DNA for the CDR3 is TGTGCCAGCAGTCCGGGACAGAGCCTCTATGGCTACACCTTC.

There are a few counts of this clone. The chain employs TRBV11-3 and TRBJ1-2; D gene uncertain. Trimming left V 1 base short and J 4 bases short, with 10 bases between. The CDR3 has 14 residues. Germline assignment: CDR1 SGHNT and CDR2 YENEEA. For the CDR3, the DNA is TGTGCCAGCAGCTTAGGGGTAGACACCTATGGCTACACCTTC. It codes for CASSLGVDTYGYTF.

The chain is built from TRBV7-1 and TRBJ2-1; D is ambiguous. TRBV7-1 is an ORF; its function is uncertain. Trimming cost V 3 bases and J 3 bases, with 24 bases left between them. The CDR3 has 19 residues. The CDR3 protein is CASSSVVIGGSSGYNEQFF. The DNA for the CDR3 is TGTGCCAGCAGCTCCGTCGTAATCGGTGGGTCCTCGGGCTACAATGAGCAGTTCTTC.

CDR3 bases: TGTGCCAGCAGCTTACAATCAAGGGACGTGCCTGGAAACACCATATATTTT. Protein: CASSLQSRDVPGNTIYF. The chain is built from TRBV11-1 and TRBJ1-3, with D maybe TRBD1 (5 bases). V gave up 2 bases and J gave up 2 bases, with 16 bases separating them. Germline assignment: CDR1 SGHAT and CDR2 FQDESV (reference sequence). The length of the CDR3 is 17 residues. The variable domain in full, with the rest retrieved from reference TRBV11-1 and TRBJ1-3, is EAEVAQSPRYKITEKSQAVAFWCDPISGHATLYWYRQILGQGPELLVQFQDESVVDDSQLPKDRFSAERLKGVDSTLKIQPAELGDSAMYLCASSLQSRDVPGNTIYFGEGSWLTVV.

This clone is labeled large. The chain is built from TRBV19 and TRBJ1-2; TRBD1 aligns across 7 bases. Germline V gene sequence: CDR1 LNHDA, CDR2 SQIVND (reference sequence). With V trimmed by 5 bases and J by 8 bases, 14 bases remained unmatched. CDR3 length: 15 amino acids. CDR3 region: CASSLTPTGFGGYTF. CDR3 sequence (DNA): TGTGCCAGTAGTCTAACTCCGACAGGGTTTGGAGGCTACACCTTC.

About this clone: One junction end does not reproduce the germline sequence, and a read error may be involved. The CDR3 spells CASSFWTSVRAGNGQFF. The CDR3 DNA follows: TGTGCCAGCAGCTTCTGGACTAGCGTGAGAGCTGGGAATGGGCAGTTCTTC. The chain links TRBV9 to TRBJ2-1; 9 bases line up with TRBD2. The CDR3 is 17 residues long. The germline V gene encodes CDR1 SGDLS and CDR2 YYNGEE.

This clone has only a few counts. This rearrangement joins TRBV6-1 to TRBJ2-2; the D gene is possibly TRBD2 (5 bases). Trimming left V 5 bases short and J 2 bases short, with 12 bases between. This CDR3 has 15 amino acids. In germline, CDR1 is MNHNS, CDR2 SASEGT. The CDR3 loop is CASSSMGVNTGELFF. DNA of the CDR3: TGTGCCAGCAGTTCAATGGGAGTTAACACCGGGGAGCTGTTTTTT.

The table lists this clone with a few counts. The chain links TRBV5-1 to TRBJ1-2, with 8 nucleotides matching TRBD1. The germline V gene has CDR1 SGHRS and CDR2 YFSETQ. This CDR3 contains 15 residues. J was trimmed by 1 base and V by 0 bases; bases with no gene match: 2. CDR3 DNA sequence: TGCGCCAGCAGCTTGGGGGACAGGATTAACTATGGCTACACCTTC. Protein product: CASSLGDRINYGYTF.

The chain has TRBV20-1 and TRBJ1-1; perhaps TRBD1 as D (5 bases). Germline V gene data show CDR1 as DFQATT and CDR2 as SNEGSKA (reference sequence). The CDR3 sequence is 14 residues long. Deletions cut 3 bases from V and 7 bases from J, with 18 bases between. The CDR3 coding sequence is TGCAGTGCTAGTGGACGTTCTAAAGGGGATGAAGCTTTCTTT. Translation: CSASGRSKGDEAFF.

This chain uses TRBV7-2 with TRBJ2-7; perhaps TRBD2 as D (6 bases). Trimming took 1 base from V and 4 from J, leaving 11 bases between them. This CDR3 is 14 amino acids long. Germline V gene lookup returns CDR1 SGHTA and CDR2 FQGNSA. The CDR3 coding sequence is TGTGCCAGCAGCTTAGACGGGAGTCGGTACGAGCAGTACTTC. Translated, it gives CASSLDGSRYEQYF.

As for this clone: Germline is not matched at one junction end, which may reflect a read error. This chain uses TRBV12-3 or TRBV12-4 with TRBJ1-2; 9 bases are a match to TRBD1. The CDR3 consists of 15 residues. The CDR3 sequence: CACSQGQGGIFAYTF. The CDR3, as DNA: TGTGCCTGCAGTCAGGGACAGGGCGGCATCTTTGCCTACACCTTC.

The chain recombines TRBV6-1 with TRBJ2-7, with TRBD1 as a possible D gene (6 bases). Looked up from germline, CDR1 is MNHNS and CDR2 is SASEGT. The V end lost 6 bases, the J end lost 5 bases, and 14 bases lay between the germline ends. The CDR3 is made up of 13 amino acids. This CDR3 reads CASRILQGHEQYF. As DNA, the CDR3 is TGTGCCAGCAGAATCCTACAGGGCCACGAGCAGTACTTC.

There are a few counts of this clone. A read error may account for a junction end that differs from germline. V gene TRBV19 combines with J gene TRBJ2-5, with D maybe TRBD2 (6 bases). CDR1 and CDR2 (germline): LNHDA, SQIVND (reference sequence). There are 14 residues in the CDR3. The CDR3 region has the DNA TGTGCCAGTAGTCCATGGAGGGGTACGGAGACCCGGTACTTC. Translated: CASSPWRGTETRYF. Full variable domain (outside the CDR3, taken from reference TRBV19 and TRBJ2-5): DGGITQSPKYLFRKEGQNVTLSCEQNLNHDAMYWYRQDPGQGLRLIYYSQIVNDFQKGDIAEGYSVSREKKESFPLTVTSAQKNPTAFYLCASSPWRGTETRYFGPGTRLLVL.

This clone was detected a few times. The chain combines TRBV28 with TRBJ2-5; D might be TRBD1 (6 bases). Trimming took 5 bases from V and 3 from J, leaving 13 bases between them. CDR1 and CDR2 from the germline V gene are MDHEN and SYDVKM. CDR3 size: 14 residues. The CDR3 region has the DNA TGTGCCAGCAGTATGGGACACCTAGAAGAGACCCAGTACTTC. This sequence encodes CASSMGHLEETQYF. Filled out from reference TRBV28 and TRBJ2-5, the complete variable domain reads DVKVTQSSRYLVKRTGEKVFLECVQDMDHENMFWYRQDPGLGLRLIYFSYDVKMKEKGDIPEGYSVSREKKERFSLILESASTNQTSMYLCASSMGHLEETQYFGPGTRLLVL.

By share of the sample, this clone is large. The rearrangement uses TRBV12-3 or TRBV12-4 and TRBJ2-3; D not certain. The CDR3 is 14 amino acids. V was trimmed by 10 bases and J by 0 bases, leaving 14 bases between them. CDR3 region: CATKVAASTDTQYF. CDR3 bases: TGTGCCACCAAGGTCGCAGCTAGCACAGATACGCAGTATTTT.

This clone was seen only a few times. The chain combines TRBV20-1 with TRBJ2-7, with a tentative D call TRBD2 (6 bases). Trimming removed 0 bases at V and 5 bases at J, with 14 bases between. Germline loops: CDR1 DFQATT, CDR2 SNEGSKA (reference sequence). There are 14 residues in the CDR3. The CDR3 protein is CSARDPGVRDEQYF. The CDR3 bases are TGCAGTGCTAGAGATCCGGGAGTTCGAGACGAGCAGTACTTC.

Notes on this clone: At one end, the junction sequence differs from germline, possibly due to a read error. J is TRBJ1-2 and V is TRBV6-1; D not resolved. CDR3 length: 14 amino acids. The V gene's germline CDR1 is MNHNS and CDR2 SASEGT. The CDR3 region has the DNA TGTGCCAGCAGGGCGGGGTGGACTAACTATTGCTACACCTTC. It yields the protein CASRAGWTNYCYTF.

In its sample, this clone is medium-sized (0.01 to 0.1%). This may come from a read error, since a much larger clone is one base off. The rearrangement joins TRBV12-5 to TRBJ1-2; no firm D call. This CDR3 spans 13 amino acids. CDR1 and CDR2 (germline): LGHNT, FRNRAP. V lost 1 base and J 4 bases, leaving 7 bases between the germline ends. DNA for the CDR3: TGTGCTAGTGGTTTGGCTTCTCTCTATGGCTACACCTTC. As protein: CASGLASLYGYTF.

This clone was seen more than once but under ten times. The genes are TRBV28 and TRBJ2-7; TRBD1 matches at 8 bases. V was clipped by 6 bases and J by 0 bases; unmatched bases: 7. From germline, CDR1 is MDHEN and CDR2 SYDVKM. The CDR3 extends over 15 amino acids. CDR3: CASSYGTGSSYEQYF. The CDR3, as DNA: TGTGCCAGCAGCTACGGGACAGGAAGCTCCTACGAGCAGTACTTC.

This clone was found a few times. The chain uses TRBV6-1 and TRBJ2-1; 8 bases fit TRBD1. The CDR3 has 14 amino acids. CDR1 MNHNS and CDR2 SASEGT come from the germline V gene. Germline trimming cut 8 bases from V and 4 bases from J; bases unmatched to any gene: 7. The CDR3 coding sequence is TGTGCCAGCGGTCCGACAGGGGCATACAATGAGCAGTTCTTC. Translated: CASGPTGAYNEQFF.

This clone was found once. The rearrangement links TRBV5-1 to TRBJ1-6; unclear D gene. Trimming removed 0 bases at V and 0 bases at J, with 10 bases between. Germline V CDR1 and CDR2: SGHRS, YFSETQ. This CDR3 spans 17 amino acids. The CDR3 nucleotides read TGCGCCAGCAGCTTGGGTGGCGGGAACTCCTATAATTCACCCCTCCACTTT. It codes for CASSLGGGNSYNSPLHF.

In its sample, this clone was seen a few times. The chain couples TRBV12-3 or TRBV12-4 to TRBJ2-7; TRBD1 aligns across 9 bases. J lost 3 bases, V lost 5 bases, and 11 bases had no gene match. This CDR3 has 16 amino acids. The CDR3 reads CASSKLGQGSIYEQYV. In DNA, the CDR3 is TGTGCCAGCAGTAAGTTGGGACAGGGCTCAATCTACGAGCAGTACGTC.

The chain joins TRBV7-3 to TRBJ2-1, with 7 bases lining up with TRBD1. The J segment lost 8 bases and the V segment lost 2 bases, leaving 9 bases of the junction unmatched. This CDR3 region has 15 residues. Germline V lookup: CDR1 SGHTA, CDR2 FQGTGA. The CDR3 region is CASSLRQGVYDEQFF. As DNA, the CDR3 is TGTGCCAGCAGCTTACGGCAGGGGGTTTACGATGAGCAGTTCTTC.

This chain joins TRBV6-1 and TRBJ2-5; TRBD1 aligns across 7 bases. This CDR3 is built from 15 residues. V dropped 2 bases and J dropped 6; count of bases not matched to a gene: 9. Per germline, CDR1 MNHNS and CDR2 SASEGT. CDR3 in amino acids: CASSESEGGKQTQYF. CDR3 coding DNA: TGTGCCAGCAGTGAATCCGAAGGGGGCAAGCAGACCCAGTACTTC.

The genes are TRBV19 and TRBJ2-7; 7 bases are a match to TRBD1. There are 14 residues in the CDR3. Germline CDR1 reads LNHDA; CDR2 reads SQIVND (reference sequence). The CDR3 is CSSSKGTAIYEQYF. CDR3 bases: TGTTCCTCTAGTAAAGGGACAGCCATCTACGAGCAGTACTTC.